The clone carrying this TCR beta chain showed up many times. No antigen is known for it. This entry is derived from a study of T cells in Graves' hyperthyroidism and ophthalmopathy. Study findings and constraints: Blood also showed most of the thyroid clonotypes that were expanded above 0.001. Ophthalmopathy cases were set apart from stable hyperthyroidism by a 13 V-J model.

Amplified TCR beta CDR3 regions came from RNA transcripts. Initially, a first-round RT-PCR of the TCR CDR3 employed the HTBI primer set. TCRdb analysed the multiplex PCR reads with MiXCR anew, one entry per CDR3 protein. The table records approximately 600,000 distinct CDR3 sequences, less than 25% of them present only once. The CDR3 sequence is 14 residues long. Between the trimmed V and J ends, which lost 7 bases and 2 bases, there was a span of 13 bases. Germline V gene data show CDR1 as SGHTA and CDR2 as FQGNSA. Input material: blood. The TCR originated in a man between 25 and 39 years old with Graves' ophthalmopathy. The chain has TRBV7-2 and TRBJ2-3; D possibly corresponds to TRBD1 (5 bases). The CDR3 here is CASTLGRVTDTQYF. The DNA for the CDR3 is TGTGCCAGCACCCTAGGCAGGGTCACAGATACGCAGTATTTT.